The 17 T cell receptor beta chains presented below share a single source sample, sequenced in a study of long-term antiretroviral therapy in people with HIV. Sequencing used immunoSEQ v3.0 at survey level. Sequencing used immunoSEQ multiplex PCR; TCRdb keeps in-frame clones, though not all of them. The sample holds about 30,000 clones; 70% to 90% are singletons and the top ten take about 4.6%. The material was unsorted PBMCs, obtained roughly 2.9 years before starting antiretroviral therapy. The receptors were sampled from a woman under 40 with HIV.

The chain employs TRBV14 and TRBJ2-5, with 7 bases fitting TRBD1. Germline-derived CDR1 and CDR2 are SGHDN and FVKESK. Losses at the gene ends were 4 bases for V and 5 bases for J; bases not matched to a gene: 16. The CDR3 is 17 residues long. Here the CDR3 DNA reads TGTGCCAGCAGCCTCCTCAGAGGGGGACAGATGGGGGAGACCCAGTACTTC. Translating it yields CASSLLRGGQMGETQYF.

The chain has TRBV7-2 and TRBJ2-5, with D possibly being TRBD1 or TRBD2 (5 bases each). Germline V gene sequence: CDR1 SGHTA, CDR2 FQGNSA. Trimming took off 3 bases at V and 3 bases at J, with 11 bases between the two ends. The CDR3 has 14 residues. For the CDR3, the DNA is TGTGCCAGCAGCTTTCAAGGGACCGAAGAGACCCAGTACTTC. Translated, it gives CASSFQGTEETQYF.

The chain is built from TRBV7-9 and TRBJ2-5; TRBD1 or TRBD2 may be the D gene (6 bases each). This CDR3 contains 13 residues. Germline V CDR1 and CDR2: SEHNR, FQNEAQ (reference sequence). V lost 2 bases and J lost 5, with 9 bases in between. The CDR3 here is CASSLRGRETQYF. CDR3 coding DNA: TGTGCCAGCAGCTTACGGGGGCGTGAGACCCAGTACTTC. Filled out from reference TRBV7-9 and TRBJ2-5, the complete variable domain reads DTGVSQNPRHKITKRGQNVTFRCDPISEHNRLYWYRQTLGQGPEFLTYFQNEAQLEKSRLLSDRFSAERPKGSFSTLEIQRTEQGDSAMYLCASSLRGRETQYFGPGTRLLVL.

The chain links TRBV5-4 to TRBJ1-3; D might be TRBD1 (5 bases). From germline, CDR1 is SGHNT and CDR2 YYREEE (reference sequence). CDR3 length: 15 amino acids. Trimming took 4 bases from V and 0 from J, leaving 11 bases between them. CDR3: CASSRQPLSGNTIYF. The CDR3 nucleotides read TGTGCCAGCAGCCGACAGCCCCTCTCTGGAAACACCATATATTTT.

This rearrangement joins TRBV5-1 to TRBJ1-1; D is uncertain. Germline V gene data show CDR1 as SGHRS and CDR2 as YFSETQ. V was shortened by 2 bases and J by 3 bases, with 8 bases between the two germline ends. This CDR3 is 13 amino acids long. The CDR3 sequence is CASSLDPYTEAFF. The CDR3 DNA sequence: TGCGCCAGCAGCTTAGATCCGTACACTGAAGCTTTCTTT.

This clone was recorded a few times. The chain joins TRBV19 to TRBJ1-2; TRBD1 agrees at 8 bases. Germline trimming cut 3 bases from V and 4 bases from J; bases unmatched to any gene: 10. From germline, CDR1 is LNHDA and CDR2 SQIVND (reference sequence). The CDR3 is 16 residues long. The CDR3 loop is CASSIEQGAAGYGYTF. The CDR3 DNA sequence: TGTGCCAGTAGTATCGAGCAGGGGGCGGCGGGCTATGGCTACACCTTC.

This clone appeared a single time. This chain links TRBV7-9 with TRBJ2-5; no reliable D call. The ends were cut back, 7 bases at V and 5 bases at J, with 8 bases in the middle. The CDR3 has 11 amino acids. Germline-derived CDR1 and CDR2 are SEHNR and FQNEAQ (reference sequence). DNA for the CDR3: TGTGCCAGCATGGAAGAGGAGACCCAGTACTTC. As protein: CASMEEETQYF.

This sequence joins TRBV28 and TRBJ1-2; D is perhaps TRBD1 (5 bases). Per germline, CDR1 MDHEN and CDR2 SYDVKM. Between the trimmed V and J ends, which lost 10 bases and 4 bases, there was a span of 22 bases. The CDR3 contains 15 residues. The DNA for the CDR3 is TGTGCCACCAAATCCGGCCTGTGGGGCCCCTATGGCTACACCTTC. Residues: CATKSGLWGPYGYTF.

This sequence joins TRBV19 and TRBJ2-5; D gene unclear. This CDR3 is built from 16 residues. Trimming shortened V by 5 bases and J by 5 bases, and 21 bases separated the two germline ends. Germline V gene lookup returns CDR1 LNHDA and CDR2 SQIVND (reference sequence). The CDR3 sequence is CASSPILRAAPETQYF. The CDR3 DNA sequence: TGTGCCAGTAGTCCGATTTTAAGGGCCGCTCCGGAGACCCAGTACTTC.

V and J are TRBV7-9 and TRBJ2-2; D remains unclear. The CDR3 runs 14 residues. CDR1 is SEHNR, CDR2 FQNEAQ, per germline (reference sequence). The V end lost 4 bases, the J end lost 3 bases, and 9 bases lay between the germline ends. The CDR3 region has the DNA TGTGCCAGCAGCTCCCGCCGGGACACCGGGGAGCTGTTTTTT. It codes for CASSSRRDTGELFF.

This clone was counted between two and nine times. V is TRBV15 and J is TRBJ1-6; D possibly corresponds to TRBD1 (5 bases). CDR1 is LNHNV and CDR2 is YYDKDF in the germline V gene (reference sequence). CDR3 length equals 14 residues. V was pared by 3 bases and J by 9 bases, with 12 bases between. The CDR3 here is CATSREGLTSPLHF. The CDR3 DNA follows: TGTGCCACCAGCAGGGAGGGACTTACTTCACCCCTCCACTTT.

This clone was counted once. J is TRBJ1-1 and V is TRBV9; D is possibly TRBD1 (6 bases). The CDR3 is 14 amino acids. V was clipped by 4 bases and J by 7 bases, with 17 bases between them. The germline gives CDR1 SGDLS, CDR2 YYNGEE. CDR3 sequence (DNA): TGTGCCAGCAGCCGGGGGGGGGCAGCGGATGAAGCTTTCTTT. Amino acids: CASSRGGAADEAFF. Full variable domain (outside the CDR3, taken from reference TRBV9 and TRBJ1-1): DSGVTQTPKHLITATGQRVTLRCSPRSGDLSVYWYQQSLDQGLQFLIQYYNGEERAKGNILERFSAQQFPDLHSELNLSSLELGDSALYFCASSRGGAADEAFFGQGTRLTVV.

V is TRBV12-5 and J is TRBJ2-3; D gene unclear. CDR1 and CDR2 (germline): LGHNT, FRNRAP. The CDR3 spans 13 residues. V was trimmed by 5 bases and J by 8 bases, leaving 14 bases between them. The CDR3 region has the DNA TGTGCTAGTGGTCTAGAGACAACCTTTACGCAGTATTTT. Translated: CASGLETTFTQYF.

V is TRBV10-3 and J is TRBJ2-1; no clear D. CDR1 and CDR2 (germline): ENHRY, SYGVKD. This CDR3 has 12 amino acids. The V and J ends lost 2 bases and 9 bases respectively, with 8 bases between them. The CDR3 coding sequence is TGTGCCATCAGTGAGCCCCCGGGTGAGCAGTTCTTC. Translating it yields CAISEPPGEQFF.

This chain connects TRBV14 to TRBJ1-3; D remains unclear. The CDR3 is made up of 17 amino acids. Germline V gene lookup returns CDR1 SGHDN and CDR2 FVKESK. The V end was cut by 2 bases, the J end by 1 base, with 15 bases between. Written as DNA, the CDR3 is TGTGCCAGCAGCCAACCGCACGTTAGGCTGTCTGGAAACACCATATATTTT. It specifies CASSQPHVRLSGNTIYF.

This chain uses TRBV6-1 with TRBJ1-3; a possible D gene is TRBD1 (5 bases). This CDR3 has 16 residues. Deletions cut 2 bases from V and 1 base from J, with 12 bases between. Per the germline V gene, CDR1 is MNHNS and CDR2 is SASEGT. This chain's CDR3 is CASSEYGGGSGNTIYF. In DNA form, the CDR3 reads TGTGCCAGCAGTGAATACGGGGGGGGGTCTGGAAACACCATATATTTT.

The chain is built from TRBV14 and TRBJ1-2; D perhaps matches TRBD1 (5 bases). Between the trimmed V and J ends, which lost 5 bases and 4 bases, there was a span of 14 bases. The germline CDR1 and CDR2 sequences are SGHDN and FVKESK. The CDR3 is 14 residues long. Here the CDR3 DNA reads TGTGCCAGCAGCTACGCCGGGACGACCTATGGCTACACCTTC. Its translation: CASSYAGTTYGYTF.